This paragraph reports one T cell receptor (beta chain). Its antigen is as yet unknown. The germline gives CDR1 MNHNS, CDR2 SASEGT. CDR3 length equals 17 residues. This entry belongs to a study of T cells expressing NK-cell markers. Across the whole study: There were seven HCMV-seropositive donors and one seronegative donor among the eight sequenced.

Libraries used 5'RACE template switching adding universal primer site and UMIs. TCRdb reprocessed the 5' RACE reads and reports one entry per CDR3 protein, with no DNA. The sample table sets out about 390,000 distinct CDR3 sequences. Whole-study findings and limits: The CD3+CD56-NKG2C+ fraction of several donors was likewise dominated by these clonotypes. NKG2C+ dominant clonotype frequencies in five to seven donors were about 1.0-8% of CD8+ T cells.

This TCR derives from a woman in her 50s in good health. The sample comprised blood T cells: a sorted CD56 or NKG2C T cell subset, CD4+ or CD8+ T cells, or bulk PBMC T cells (not recorded which). The chain uses TRBV6-1 and TRBJ2-3; TCRdb indicates TRBD2, and absent DNA this call remains unverified. Here the CDR3 reads CASSPLSGGLGTDTQYF.